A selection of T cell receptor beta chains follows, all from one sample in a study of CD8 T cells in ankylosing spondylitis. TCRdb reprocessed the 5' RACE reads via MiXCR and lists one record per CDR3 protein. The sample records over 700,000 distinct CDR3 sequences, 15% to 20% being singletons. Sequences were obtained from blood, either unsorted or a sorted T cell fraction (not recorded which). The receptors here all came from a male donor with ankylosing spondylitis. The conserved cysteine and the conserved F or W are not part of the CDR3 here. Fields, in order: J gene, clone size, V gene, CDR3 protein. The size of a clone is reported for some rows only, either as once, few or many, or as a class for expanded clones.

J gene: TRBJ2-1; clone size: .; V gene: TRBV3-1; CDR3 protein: ASSQAGGGSSYNEQF
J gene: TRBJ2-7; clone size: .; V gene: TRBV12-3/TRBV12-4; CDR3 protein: ASSPPGSTYEQY
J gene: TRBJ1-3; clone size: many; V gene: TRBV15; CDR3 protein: ATSREGAAGNTIY
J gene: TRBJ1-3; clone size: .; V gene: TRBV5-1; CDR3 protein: ASSVSTGGSGNTIY
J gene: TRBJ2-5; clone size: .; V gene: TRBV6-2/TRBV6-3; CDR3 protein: ASRLSGRGKETQY
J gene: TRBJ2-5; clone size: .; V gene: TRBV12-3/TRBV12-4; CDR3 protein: ASSLGTGSGTQY
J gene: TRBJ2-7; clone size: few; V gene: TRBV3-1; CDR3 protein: ASSQESGLTGEQY
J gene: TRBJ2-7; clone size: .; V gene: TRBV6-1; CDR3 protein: ATGMTFSYEQY
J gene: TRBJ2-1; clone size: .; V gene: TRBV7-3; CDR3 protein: ASSPSGTSGNEQF
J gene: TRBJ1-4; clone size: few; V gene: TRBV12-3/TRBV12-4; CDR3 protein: ASMSFRDKLF
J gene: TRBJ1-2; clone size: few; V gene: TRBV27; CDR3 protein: ASSYSSTGLLYGYT
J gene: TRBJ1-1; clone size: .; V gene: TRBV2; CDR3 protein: ASTWSRGMVKNTEAF
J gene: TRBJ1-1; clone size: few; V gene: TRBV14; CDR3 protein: ASSPLTPAATEAF
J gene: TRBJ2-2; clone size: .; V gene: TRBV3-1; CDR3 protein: ASSQGGSFLHTGELF
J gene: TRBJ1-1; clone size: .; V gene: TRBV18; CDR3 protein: ASSPQSATGGGSEAF
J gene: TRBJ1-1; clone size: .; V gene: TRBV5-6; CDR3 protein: ASSRAGVNTEAF
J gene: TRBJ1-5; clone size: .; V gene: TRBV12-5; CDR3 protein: ASGLVRKTPGQSEWPQH
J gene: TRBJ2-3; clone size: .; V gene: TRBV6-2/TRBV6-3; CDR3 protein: ASNSHRPGLGTRTPTDTQY
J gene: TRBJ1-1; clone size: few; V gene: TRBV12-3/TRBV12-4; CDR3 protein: ASSLGTTGRATEAF
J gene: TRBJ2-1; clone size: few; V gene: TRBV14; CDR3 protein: ASSLAGVLYSYNEQF
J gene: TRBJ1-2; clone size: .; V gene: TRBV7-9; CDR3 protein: ASSLVAGDGYT
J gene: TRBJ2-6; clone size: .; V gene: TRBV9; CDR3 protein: ASSVDRGGLSGANVLT
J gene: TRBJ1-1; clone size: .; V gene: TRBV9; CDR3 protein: ASSSQVGGGTEAF
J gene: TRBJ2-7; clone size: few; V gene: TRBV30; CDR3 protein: AWSDRTTGIQY
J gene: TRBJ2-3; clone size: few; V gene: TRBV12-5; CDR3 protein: ASGLSGATDTQY
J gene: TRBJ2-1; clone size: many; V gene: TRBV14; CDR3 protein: ASSQELSGPYNEQF
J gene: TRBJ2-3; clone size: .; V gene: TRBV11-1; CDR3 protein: ASSSIEGRRGKSTDTQY
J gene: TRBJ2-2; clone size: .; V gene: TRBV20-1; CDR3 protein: SARERNRAPGELF
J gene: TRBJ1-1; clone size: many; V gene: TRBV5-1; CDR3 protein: ASSLAGEGVGTEAF
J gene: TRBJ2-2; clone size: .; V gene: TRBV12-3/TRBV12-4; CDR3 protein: ASTLGGGVNTGELF
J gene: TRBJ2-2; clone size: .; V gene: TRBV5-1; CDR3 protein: ASSLEARGNTGELF
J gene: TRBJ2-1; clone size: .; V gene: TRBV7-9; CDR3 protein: ASSLGNAGTTYNEQF
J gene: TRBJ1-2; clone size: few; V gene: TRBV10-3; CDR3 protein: AISEFGDGTGDYGYT
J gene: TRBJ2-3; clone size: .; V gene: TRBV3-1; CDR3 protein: ASSQEGGRQY
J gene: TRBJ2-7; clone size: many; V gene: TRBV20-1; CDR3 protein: SFQEGTGRLYEQY
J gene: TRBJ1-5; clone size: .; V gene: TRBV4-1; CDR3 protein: ASSQEVGQPQH
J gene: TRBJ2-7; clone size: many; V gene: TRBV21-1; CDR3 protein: ADRGPTEQY
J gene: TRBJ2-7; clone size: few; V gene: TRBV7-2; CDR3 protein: ATEQTGGSYEQY
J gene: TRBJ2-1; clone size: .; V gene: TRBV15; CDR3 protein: ATSTKDRPGLGAY
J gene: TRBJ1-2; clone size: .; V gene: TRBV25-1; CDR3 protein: ASSPNWFGYGYT
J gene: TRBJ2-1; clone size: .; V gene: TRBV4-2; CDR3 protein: ASSQHTRGSYNEQF
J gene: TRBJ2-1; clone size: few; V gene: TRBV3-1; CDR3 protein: ASSQDWDRERSEQF
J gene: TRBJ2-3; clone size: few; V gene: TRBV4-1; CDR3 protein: ASSQVLARGADTQY
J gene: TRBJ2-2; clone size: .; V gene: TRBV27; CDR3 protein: ASSSDPSRGGLIGELF
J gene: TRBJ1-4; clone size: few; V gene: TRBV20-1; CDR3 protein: SASMKGSNEKLF
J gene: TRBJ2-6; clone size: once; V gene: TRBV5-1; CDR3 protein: ASSLVLDSGANVLT
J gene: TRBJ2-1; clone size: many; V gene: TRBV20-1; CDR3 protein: SARGGGNNNEQF
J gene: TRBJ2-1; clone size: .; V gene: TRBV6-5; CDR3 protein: AAGGNEQF
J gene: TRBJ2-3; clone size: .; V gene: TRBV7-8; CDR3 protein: ASSQSWRELTDTQY
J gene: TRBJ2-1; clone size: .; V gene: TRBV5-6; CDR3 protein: ASSLVASEQF
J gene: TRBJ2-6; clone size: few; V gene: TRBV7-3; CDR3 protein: ASSLGKFSGANVLT
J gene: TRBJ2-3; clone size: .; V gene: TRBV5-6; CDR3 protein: ASSRRAGRTDTQY
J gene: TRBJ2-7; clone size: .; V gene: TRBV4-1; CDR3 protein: ASSHRAEGEYEQY
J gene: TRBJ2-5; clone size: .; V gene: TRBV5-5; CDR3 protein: ASSLEGFQETQY
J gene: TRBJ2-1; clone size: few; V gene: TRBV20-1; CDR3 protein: SARASTAPSYNEQF
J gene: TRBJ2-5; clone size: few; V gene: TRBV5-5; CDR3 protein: ASSFLAGFQETQY
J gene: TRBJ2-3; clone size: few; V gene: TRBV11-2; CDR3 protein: ASSHFGFSGTQY
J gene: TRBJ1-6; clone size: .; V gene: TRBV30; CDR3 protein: AWTANSPLH